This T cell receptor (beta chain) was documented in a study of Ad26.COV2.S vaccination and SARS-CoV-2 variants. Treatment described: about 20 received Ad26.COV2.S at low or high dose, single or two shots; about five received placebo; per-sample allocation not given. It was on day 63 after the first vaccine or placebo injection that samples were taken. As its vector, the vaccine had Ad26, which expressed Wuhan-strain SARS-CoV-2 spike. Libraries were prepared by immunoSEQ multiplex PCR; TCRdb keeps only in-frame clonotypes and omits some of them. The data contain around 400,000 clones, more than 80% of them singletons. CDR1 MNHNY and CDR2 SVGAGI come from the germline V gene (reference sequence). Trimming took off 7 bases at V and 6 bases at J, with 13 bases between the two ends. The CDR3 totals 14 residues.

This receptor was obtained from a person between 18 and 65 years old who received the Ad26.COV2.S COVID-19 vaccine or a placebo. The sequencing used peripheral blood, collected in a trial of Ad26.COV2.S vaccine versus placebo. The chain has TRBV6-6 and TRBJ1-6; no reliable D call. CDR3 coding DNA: TGTGCCAGCAACCCGCCCCCCGCTAATTCACCCCTCCACTTT. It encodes CASNPPPANSPLHF.